Sequencing of this TCR beta chain was carried out in a study of stem cell transplantation in POMP-related autoinflammatory disease. Turning to the study itself: Hypothesis: faulty thymoproteasomes impair CD8+ T-cell selection, skewing TRB repertoires. CD8+ T cells were low and CD4+ cells naive-skewed before transplant. General study points: Unique TRB V-J gene pairings were limited in number in patients with PRAID.

V was trimmed by 2 bases and J by 5 bases, leaving 23 bases between them. The CDR3 spans 18 residues. CDR1 and CDR2 from the germline V gene are KGHDR and SFDVKD. PRAID featured immunodeficiency plus autoinflammation. Using immunoSEQ multiplex PCR, the repertoire was profiled, and TCRdb retains in-frame clones only, with some absent. The table lists roughly 70,000 clones, roughly 90% of them singletons. To note about this clone: Its antigen is not identified.

This sequence was found in a human patient with POMP-related autoinflammation and immune dysregulation (PRAID). Some T cells may be transferred from the graft donor. V gene TRBV24-1 combines with J gene TRBJ2-5, with a tentative D call TRBD2 (7 bases). This specimen was CD4+ T cells from PBMCs, taken after stem cell transplantation. The CDR3 DNA is TGTGCCACCAGTGATTCCCTTTGGGGAGGGGGACGAATCGAGACCCAGTACTTC. Encoded protein: CATSDSLWGGGRIETQYF.